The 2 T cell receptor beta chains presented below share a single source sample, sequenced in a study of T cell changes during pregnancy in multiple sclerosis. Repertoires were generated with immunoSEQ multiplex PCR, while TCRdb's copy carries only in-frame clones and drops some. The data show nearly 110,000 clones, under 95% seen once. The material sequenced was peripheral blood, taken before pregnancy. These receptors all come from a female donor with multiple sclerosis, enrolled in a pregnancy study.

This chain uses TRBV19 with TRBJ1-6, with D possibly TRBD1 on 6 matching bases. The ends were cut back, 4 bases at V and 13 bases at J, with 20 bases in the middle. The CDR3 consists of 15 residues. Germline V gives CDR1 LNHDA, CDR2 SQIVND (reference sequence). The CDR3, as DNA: TGTGCCAGTAGTAACCGAGGACAGCCCACTCCGCCCCTCCACTTT. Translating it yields CASSNRGQPTPPLHF.

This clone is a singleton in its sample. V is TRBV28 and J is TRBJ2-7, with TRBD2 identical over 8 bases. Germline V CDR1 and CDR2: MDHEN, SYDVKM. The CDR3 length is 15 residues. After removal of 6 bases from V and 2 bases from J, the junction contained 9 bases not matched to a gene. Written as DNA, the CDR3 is TGTGCCAGCAGAAAGAGCGGGAGTGGTACCTACGAGCAGTACTTC. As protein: CASRKSGSGTYEQYF.